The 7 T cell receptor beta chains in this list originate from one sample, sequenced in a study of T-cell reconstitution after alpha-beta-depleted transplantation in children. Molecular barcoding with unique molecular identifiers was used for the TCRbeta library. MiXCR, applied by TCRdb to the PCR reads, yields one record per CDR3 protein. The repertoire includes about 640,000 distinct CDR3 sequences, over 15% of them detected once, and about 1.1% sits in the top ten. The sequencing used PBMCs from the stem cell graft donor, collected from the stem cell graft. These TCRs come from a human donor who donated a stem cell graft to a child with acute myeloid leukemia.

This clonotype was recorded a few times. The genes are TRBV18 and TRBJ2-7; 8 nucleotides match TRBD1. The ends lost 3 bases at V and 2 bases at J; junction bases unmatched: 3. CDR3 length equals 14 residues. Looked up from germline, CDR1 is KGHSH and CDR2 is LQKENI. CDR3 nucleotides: TGTGCCAGCTCACCGGGACAGGACGCCTACGAGCAGTACGTC. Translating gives CASSPGQDAYEQYV.

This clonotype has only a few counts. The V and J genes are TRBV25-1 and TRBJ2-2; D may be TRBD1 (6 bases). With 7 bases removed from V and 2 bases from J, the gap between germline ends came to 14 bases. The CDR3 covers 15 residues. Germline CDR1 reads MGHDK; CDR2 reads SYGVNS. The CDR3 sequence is CASTSPTGNTGELFF. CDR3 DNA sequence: TGTGCCAGCACCTCCCCGACAGGAAACACCGGGGAGCTGTTTTTT. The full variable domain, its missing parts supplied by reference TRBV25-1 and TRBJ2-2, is EADIYQTPRYLVIGTGKKITLECSQTMGHDKMYWYQQDPGMELHLIHYSYGVNSTEKGDLSSESTVSRIRTEHFPLTLESARPSHTSQYLCASTSPTGNTGELFFGEGSRLTVL.

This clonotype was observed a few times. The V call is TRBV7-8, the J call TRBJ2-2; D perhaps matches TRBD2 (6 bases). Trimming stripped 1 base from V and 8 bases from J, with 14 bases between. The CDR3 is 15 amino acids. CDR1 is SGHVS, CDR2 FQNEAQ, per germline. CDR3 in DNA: TGTGCCAGCAGCTTAGAAGCTGGCGGGACGGGGGAGCTGTTTTTT. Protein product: CASSLEAGGTGELFF.

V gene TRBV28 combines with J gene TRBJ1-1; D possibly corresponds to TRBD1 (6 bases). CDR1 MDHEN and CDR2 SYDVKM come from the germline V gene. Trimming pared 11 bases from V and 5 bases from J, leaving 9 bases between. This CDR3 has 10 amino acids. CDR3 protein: CASQGTEAFF. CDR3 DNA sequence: TGTGCCTCCCAGGGGACTGAAGCTTTCTTT.

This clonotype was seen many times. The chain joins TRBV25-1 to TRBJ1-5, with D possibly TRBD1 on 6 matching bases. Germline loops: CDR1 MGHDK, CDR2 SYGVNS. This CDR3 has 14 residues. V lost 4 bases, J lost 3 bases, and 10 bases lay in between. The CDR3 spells CASSVEGDNQPQHF. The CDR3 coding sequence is TGTGCCAGCAGTGTCGAGGGGGACAATCAGCCCCAGCATTTT.

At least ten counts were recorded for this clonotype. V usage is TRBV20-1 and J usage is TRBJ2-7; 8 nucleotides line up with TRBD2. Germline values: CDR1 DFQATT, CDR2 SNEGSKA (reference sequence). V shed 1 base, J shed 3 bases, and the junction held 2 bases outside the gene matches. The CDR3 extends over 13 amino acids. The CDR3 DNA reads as TGCAGTGCTAGAGGTACTAGCGGCTACGAGCAGTACTTC. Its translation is CSARGTSGYEQYF.

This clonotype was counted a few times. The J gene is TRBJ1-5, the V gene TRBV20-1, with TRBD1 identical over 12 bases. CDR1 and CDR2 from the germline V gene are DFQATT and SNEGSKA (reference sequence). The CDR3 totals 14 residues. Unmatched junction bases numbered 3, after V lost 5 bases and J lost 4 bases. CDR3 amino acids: CSALGQGANQPQHF. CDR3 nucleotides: TGCAGTGCTTTGGGACAGGGGGCGAATCAGCCCCAGCATTTT.